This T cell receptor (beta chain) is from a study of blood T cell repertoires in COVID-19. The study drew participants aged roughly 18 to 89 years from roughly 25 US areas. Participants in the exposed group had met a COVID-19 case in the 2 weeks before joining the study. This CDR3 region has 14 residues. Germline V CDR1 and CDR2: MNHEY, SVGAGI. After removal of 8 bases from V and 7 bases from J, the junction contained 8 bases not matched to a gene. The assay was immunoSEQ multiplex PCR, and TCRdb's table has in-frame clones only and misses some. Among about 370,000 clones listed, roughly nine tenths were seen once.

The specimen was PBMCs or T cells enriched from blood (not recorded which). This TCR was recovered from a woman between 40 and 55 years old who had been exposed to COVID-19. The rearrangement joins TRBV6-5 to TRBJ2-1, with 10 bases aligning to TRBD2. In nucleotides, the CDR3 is TGTGCCAGCCAGCGGGAGGGCCTAAGGAATGAGCAGTTCTTC. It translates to CASQREGLRNEQFF.